This T cell receptor (beta chain) was found in a study of read filtering for tumor transcriptome and immune sequencing. The overall study: Fewer than 10 patients were R-ISS I, approximately 15 were R-ISS II, 6 or 7 were R-ISS III. DNase treatment preceded whole-transcriptome library preparation.

Germline V gene data show CDR1 as LNHDA and CDR2 as SQIVND (reference sequence). V lost 6 bases and J lost 0; bases outside the gene matches: 8. CDR3 size: 16 residues. From 350 to 500 ng of RNA, a library with molecular barcoded alpha/delta and beta/gamma adaptors was made. A single record per CDR3 protein comes from TCRdb applying MiXCR to the reads. The data contain about 130,000 distinct CDR3 sequences, around 14% of them singletons. This clonotype showed up many times. The sample taken for sequencing was a population of CD138-negative cells sorted from bone marrow. The TCR originated in a donor aged 40 or older with multiple myeloma. V gene TRBV19 combines with J gene TRBJ1-5, with 7 bases matching TRBD1. The DNA for the CDR3 is TGTGCCAGTAGGACCCGGACAGGTGATAGCAATCAGCCCCAGCATTTT. It translates to CASRTRTGDSNQPQHF.